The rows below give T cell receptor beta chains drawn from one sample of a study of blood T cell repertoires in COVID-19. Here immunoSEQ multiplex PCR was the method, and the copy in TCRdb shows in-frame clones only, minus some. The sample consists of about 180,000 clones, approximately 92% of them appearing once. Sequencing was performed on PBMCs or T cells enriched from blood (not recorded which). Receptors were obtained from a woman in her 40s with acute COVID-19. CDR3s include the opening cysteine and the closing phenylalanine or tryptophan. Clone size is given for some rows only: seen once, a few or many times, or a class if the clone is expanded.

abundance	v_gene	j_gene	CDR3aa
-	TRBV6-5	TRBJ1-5	CASSYVRPSPYQPQHF
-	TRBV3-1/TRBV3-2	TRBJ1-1	CASSQPPQGAAFF
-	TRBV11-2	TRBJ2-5	CASSLAFPKPFQETQYF
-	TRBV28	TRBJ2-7	CASSSQPRGTMNEQYF
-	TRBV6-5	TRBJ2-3	CASSYSGGRASDTQYF
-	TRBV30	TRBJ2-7	CAWSALRLAGVIYEQYF
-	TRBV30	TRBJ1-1	CAWTRTLTNTEAFF
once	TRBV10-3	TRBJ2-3	CAISESRQGGSTDTQYF
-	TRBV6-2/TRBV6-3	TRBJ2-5	CASSYLSGSRETQYF
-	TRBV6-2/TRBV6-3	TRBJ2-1	CASSLSGGGEQFF
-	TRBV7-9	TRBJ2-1	CASSLDDRALDNEQFF
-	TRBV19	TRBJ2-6	CASSLRLSGSGANVLTF
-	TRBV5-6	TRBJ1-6	CASSFGTGESPLHF
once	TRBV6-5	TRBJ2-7	CASSDSGSYEQYF
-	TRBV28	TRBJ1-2	CASSTQGDGPNYGYTF
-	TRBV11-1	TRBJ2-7	CASSLVRTSYEQYF
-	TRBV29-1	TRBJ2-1	CSVSGTMNEQFF
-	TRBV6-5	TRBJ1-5	CASSYSRGSGNQPQHF
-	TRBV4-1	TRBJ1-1	CASSQDTGGMTEAFF
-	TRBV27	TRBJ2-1	CASSNEGGSSYNEQFF
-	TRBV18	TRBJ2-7	CASSPGLAARYEQYF
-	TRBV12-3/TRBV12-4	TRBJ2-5	CASSWTVQETQYF
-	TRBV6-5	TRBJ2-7	CASSYSKRAGDEQYF
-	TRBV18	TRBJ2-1	CASSSTSGFSYNEQFF
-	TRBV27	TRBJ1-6	CASSEGQGGSPLHF
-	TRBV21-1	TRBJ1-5	CAPTGGRNQPQHF
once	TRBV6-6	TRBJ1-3	CASSSGQGSGNTIYF
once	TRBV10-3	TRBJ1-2	CAISESAEPKEAYGYTF
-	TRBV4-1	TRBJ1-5	CASKAGHVGNQPQHF
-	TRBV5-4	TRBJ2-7	CASSHGLAGDTYEQYF
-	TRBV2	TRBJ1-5	CASSIYGGNQPQHF
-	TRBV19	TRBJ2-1	CASSGHPGQGDYEQFF
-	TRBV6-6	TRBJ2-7	CASSRGTALLAGPSYEQYF
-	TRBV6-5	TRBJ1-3	CATRQGMTGNTIYF
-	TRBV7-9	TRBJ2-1	CASSTGYNEQFF
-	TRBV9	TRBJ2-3	CASSSPTSGATDTQYF
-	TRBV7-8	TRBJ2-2	CASPDTGTGIGTGELFF
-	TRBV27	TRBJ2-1	CASVAGWGSPYNEQFF
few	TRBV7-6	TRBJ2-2	CASSTYRGRTGELFF
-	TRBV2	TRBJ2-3	CASSLRQGSTDTQYF
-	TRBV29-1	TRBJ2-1	CSVDRSGYNEQFF
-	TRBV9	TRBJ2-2	CASKRRGSGANTGELFF
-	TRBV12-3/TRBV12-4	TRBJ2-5	CASSFDRQETQYF
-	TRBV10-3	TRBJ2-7	CAISESWGQGVSEQYF
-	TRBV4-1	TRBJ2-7	CASSPRENSYEQYF
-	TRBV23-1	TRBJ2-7	CAVFPGILTPYEQYF
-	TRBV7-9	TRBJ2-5	CASIGTPEKTQYF
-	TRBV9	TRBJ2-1	CASSPNLGGAYNEQFF
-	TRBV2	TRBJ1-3	CASSEGTGGSGNTIYF
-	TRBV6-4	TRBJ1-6	CATRQGKDSPLHF
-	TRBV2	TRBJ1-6	CASSERGTPNSPLHF
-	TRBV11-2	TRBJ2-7	CASSLSSGIHEQYF
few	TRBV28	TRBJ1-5	CASSWGTGSNQPQHF
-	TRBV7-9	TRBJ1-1	CASSRLTGTGGARKEAFF
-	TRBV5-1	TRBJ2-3	CASSFRTGTDTQYF